This T cell receptor beta chain was captured in a study of blood T cell repertoires in COVID-19. Looking at the study overall: Some COVID-19 samples were acute and others convalescent; all came from the United States, Italy and Spain. T cells, B-cell-depleted T cells, or PBMCs provided the cDNA or gDNA that served as material.

Original data processing: Amplification of reference gene primers was used by the study to estimate nucleated cell counts. This table comes from immunoSEQ multiplex PCR, and its TCRdb copy is limited to in-frame clones, with some not included. Clone size and V and J calls were adopted from that table, with D and trimming inferred from the DNA. The table includes 200,000 to 300,000 clones, around four fifths detected once. Germline CDR1 is LNHDA and CDR2 is SQIVND (reference sequence). The CDR3 length is 12 residues. V dropped 4 bases and J dropped 4 bases, with 5 bases sitting between them. Sequencing was done on a sample of peripheral blood. The chain links TRBV19 to TRBJ1-5; D not resolved. This TCR came from a man in his fifties or sixties with acute or convalescent COVID-19. The CDR3 coding sequence is TGTGCCAGTAGTAGGCAGAATCAGCCCCAGCATTTT. Amino acid sequence: CASSRQNQPQHF.